These T cell receptor beta chains were read from a single sample in a study of blood T cells in healthy people across ages. TCRdb itself ran the 5' RACE reads through MiXCR, one entry per CDR3 protein. The sample holds about 580,000 distinct CDR3 sequences; around half are singletons and the top ten take roughly 24%. Sequencing used blood. The receptor source for this set is a man older than 75 in good health. Each CDR3 is given with its conserved first and last residue. Fields, in order: J gene, D gene, CDR3 length, clone size, V gene, CDR3 protein, CDR3 DNA. D genes are given only for firm matches. A row's size may be missing; if present it is once, few, many or a size class.

j_call: TRBJ2-5; d_call: TRBD1; cdr3_length: 14; clone_size: NA; v_call: TRBV6-6; cdr3_aa: CASRPGTGGVEQYF; cdr3_nt: TGTGCCAGCAGACCCGGGACAGGGGGCGTTGAGCAGTACTTC
j_call: TRBJ2-3; d_call: NA; cdr3_length: 14; clone_size: many; v_call: TRBV6-5; cdr3_aa: CASSWAGSTDTQYF; cdr3_nt: TGTGCCAGCAGTTGGGCGGGGAGCACAGATACGCAGTATTTT
j_call: TRBJ2-4; d_call: NA; cdr3_length: 17; clone_size: few; v_call: TRBV14; cdr3_aa: CASSQGRPGYGKNIQYF; cdr3_nt: TGTGCCAGCAGCCAAGGGAGGCCGGGATATGGCAAAAACATTCAGTACTTC
j_call: TRBJ2-1; d_call: TRBD1; cdr3_length: 17; clone_size: NA; v_call: TRBV3-1; cdr3_aa: CASSPGTGVGSYNEQFF; cdr3_nt: TGTGCCAGCAGCCCAGGGACAGGGGTAGGGTCCTACAATGAGCAGTTCTTC
j_call: TRBJ1-5; d_call: NA; cdr3_length: 17; clone_size: NA; v_call: TRBV7-2; cdr3_aa: CASSFIGTIGGNQPQHF; cdr3_nt: TGTGCCAGCAGCTTCATAGGGACAATAGGAGGCAATCAGCCCCAGCATTTT
j_call: TRBJ2-2; d_call: TRBD1; cdr3_length: 16; clone_size: NA; v_call: TRBV7-9; cdr3_aa: CASSLVDRTTTGELFF; cdr3_nt: TGTGCCAGCAGCTTAGTGGACAGGACGACCACCGGGGAGCTGTTTTTT
j_call: TRBJ2-5; d_call: NA; cdr3_length: 15; clone_size: NA; v_call: TRBV7-2; cdr3_aa: CASSVAQGSGETQYF; cdr3_nt: TGTGCCAGCAGCGTCGCTCAGGGGTCCGGGGAGACCCAGTACTTC
j_call: TRBJ2-5; d_call: NA; cdr3_length: 15; clone_size: NA; v_call: TRBV20-1; cdr3_aa: CSATNLAEKSETQYF; cdr3_nt: TGCAGTGCCACTAACTTAGCGGAGAAGTCGGAGACCCAGTACTTC
j_call: TRBJ1-2; d_call: TRBD1; cdr3_length: 16; clone_size: NA; v_call: TRBV10-3; cdr3_aa: CAISEWRTGGDYGYTF; cdr3_nt: TGTGCCATCAGTGAGTGGAGGACAGGGGGCGACTATGGCTACACCTTC
j_call: TRBJ2-7; d_call: NA; cdr3_length: 15; clone_size: NA; v_call: TRBV2; cdr3_aa: CASSLQGGAYNEQYF; cdr3_nt: TGTGCCAGCAGTCTACAGGGGGGGGCCTACAATGAGCAGTACTTC
j_call: TRBJ2-5; d_call: NA; cdr3_length: 12; clone_size: NA; v_call: TRBV29-1; cdr3_aa: CSVPHIEETQYF; cdr3_nt: TGCAGCGTCCCCCATATAGAAGAGACCCAGTACTTC
j_call: TRBJ1-2; d_call: NA; cdr3_length: 14; clone_size: NA; v_call: TRBV12-3/TRBV12-4; cdr3_aa: CASSLNGVAYGYTF; cdr3_nt: TGTGCCAGCAGTTTAAATGGGGTTGCGTATGGCTACACCTTC
j_call: TRBJ1-5; d_call: TRBD1; cdr3_length: 14; clone_size: NA; v_call: TRBV7-9; cdr3_aa: CASSPGQGAEPQHF; cdr3_nt: TGTGCCAGCAGCCCCGGACAGGGGGCTGAGCCCCAGCATTTT
j_call: TRBJ2-3; d_call: NA; cdr3_length: 16; clone_size: NA; v_call: TRBV7-2; cdr3_aa: CVSSLLRQGGIDTQYF; cdr3_nt: TGTGTCAGCAGCTTGCTCAGACAGGGAGGAATAGATACGCAGTATTTT
j_call: TRBJ2-4; d_call: NA; cdr3_length: 15; clone_size: NA; v_call: TRBV20-1; cdr3_aa: CSAREPKRGQYEQYF; cdr3_nt: TGCAGTGCTAGAGAGCCCAAGCGGGGACAATATGAGCAGTACTTC
j_call: TRBJ2-1; d_call: NA; cdr3_length: 14; clone_size: many; v_call: TRBV6-6; cdr3_aa: CASSYNGRYNEQFF; cdr3_nt: TGTGCCAGCAGTTACAACGGCCGCTACAATGAGCAGTTCTTC
j_call: TRBJ2-7; d_call: TRBD1; cdr3_length: 14; clone_size: NA; v_call: TRBV7-2; cdr3_aa: CASSLRTGFHEQYF; cdr3_nt: TGTGCCAGCAGCTTACGGACAGGGTTCCACGAGCAGTACTTC
j_call: TRBJ2-7; d_call: TRBD1; cdr3_length: 15; clone_size: many; v_call: TRBV7-2; cdr3_aa: CASSSGTGASYEQYF; cdr3_nt: TGTGCCAGCAGCTCCGGGACAGGGGCGTCCTACGAGCAGTACTTC
j_call: TRBJ1-4; d_call: NA; cdr3_length: 15; clone_size: NA; v_call: TRBV28; cdr3_aa: CASSSRTAGNEKLFF; cdr3_nt: TGTGCCAGCAGTTCCCGGACAGCCGGTAATGAAAAACTGTTTTTT
j_call: TRBJ2-7; d_call: TRBD1; cdr3_length: 14; clone_size: NA; v_call: TRBV20-1; cdr3_aa: CSAPPVDRAWEQYF; cdr3_nt: TGCAGTGCCCCACCGGTGGACAGGGCGTGGGAGCAGTACTTC
j_call: TRBJ1-1; d_call: NA; cdr3_length: 15; clone_size: many; v_call: TRBV12-5; cdr3_aa: CASGLGGGMNTEAFF; cdr3_nt: TGTGCTAGTGGTTTGGGGGGGGGCATGAACACTGAAGCTTTCTTT
j_call: TRBJ2-7; d_call: NA; cdr3_length: 16; clone_size: few; v_call: TRBV6-5; cdr3_aa: CASSYGKGKAVYEQYF; cdr3_nt: TGTGCCAGCAGTTACGGGAAGGGCAAAGCTGTCTACGAGCAGTACTTC
j_call: TRBJ1-5; d_call: TRBD1; cdr3_length: 14; clone_size: NA; v_call: TRBV7-2; cdr3_aa: CASSGTGGVQPQHF; cdr3_nt: TGTGCCAGCAGCGGAACAGGGGGTGTTCAGCCCCAGCATTTT
j_call: TRBJ2-1; d_call: NA; cdr3_length: 19; clone_size: few; v_call: TRBV7-2; cdr3_aa: CASSLVVDPPQSSYNEQFF; cdr3_nt: TGTGCCAGCAGCTTAGTTGTAGACCCCCCCCAGAGCTCCTACAATGAGCAGTTCTTC
j_call: TRBJ2-5; d_call: NA; cdr3_length: 14; clone_size: NA; v_call: TRBV7-9; cdr3_aa: CASSLARGAETQYF; cdr3_nt: TGTGCCAGCAGCTTAGCAAGAGGGGCTGAGACCCAGTACTTC
j_call: TRBJ2-3; d_call: NA; cdr3_length: 14; clone_size: NA; v_call: TRBV5-1; cdr3_aa: CASSPTETPGTQYF; cdr3_nt: TGCGCCAGCAGCCCAACCGAGACCCCCGGTACGCAGTATTTT
j_call: TRBJ2-1; d_call: NA; cdr3_length: 13; clone_size: NA; v_call: TRBV3-1; cdr3_aa: CASSQERGGEQFF; cdr3_nt: TGTGCCAGCAGCCAAGAACGGGGCGGGGAGCAGTTCTTC
j_call: TRBJ2-5; d_call: TRBD2; cdr3_length: 14; clone_size: NA; v_call: TRBV3-1; cdr3_aa: CASRVLAGPETQYF; cdr3_nt: TGTGCCAGCAGGGTACTAGCGGGGCCCGAGACCCAGTACTTC
j_call: TRBJ2-7; d_call: NA; cdr3_length: 15; clone_size: NA; v_call: TRBV6-6; cdr3_aa: CASSVGTPSSYEQYF; cdr3_nt: TGTGCCAGCAGCGTCGGGACTCCGAGCTCCTACGAGCAGTACTTC
j_call: TRBJ2-5; d_call: NA; cdr3_length: 13; clone_size: NA; v_call: TRBV6-2/TRBV6-3; cdr3_aa: CASSWGGLETQYF; cdr3_nt: TGTGCCAGCAGTTGGGGGGGCCTAGAGACCCAGTACTTC
j_call: TRBJ2-1; d_call: NA; cdr3_length: 13; clone_size: NA; v_call: TRBV25-1; cdr3_aa: CASSPMMAGAKFF; cdr3_nt: TGTGCCAGCAGTCCCATGATGGCGGGGGCTAAGTTCTTC
j_call: TRBJ1-2; d_call: TRBD1; cdr3_length: 13; clone_size: NA; v_call: TRBV20-1; cdr3_aa: CSARPRQGDGYTF; cdr3_nt: TGCAGTGCTAGACCCCGACAGGGCGATGGCTACACCTTC
j_call: TRBJ2-1; d_call: TRBD1; cdr3_length: 16; clone_size: few; v_call: TRBV2; cdr3_aa: CASTRQGESSYNEQFF; cdr3_nt: TGTGCCAGCACCAGACAGGGGGAAAGCTCCTACAATGAGCAGTTCTTC
j_call: TRBJ2-2; d_call: TRBD2; cdr3_length: 15; clone_size: NA; v_call: TRBV7-9; cdr3_aa: CASNPTSGNTGELFF; cdr3_nt: TGTGCCAGCAATCCGACTAGCGGCAACACCGGGGAGCTGTTTTTT
j_call: TRBJ2-1; d_call: TRBD2; cdr3_length: 15; clone_size: few; v_call: TRBV2; cdr3_aa: CASSRLAGGNDEQFF; cdr3_nt: TGTGCCAGCAGTCGATTGGCGGGAGGCAATGATGAGCAGTTCTTC
j_call: TRBJ1-1; d_call: NA; cdr3_length: 16; clone_size: few; v_call: TRBV24-1; cdr3_aa: CATSDSEGGANTEAFF; cdr3_nt: TGTGCCACCAGTGATTCCGAAGGTGGCGCTAACACTGAAGCTTTCTTT
j_call: TRBJ2-3; d_call: NA; cdr3_length: 15; clone_size: NA; v_call: TRBV7-2; cdr3_aa: CASSKRNRGPATQYF; cdr3_nt: TGTGCCAGCAGCAAGAGAAACCGGGGCCCGGCTACGCAGTATTTT
j_call: TRBJ2-7; d_call: NA; cdr3_length: 15; clone_size: NA; v_call: TRBV7-2; cdr3_aa: CASSLVSGGNYEQYF; cdr3_nt: TGTGCCAGCAGCTTAGTCTCTGGCGGAAACTACGAGCAGTACTTC